The T cell receptor (beta chain) under discussion was sequenced for a study of CD8 T cells in ankylosing spondylitis. Germline CDR1 SGHKS, CDR2 YYEKEE (reference sequence). The CDR3 is 17 amino acids. V was trimmed by 4 bases and J by 0 bases, leaving 18 bases between them. Quantitative 5'-RACE with molecular barcodes produced the TCR beta libraries. MiXCR, run by TCRdb on the 5' RACE reads, gives a single entry per CDR3 protein. The sample carries roughly 180,000 distinct CDR3 sequences, around 10% recorded once. General observations from the study: As for the disease-linked clones, they showed a CD8+ phenotype and occurred at relatively low frequencies in peripheral blood. Certain motif variants had earlier been reported in reactive arthritis synovial fluid and blood.

This clonotype came up a few times. No antigen is known for it. The chain carries TRBV5-5 and TRBJ2-3; D remains unclear. The source of this sequence is a male donor with ankylosing spondylitis or in good health (not recorded which). What was sequenced was blood, either unsorted or a sorted T cell fraction (not recorded which). The CDR3 spells CASSAFGRPPSTDTQYF. Written as DNA, the CDR3 is TGTGCCAGCAGCGCTTTCGGACGTCCTCCTAGCACAGATACGCAGTATTTT. Looking up the rest from reference TRBV5-5 and TRBJ2-3 gives the full variable domain: DAGVTQSPTHLIKTRGQQVTLRCSPISGHKSVSWYQQVLGQGPQFIFQYYEKEERGRGNFPDRFSARQFPNYSSELNVNALLLGDSALYLCASSAFGRPPSTDTQYFGPGTRLTVL.